A selection of T cell receptor beta chains follows, all from one sample in a study of blood T cell repertoires in COVID-19. Here immunoSEQ multiplex PCR was the method, and the copy in TCRdb shows in-frame clones only, minus some. Among around 100,000 clones listed, around two thirds were seen once. Specimen: peripheral blood. Receptor source: a man between 65 and 85 years old with COVID-19, enrolled during active disease. The CDR3 runs from the conserved cysteine through the conserved F or W. D genes are given only for firm matches. Clone size appears in some rows only: once, few, many, or a class for an expanded clone.

J	size	D	V	CDR3	DNA
TRBJ1-1	once	TRBD1	TRBV10-3	CAIMGQRNTEAFF	TGTGCCATCATGGGACAGCGGAACACTGAAGCTTTCTTT
TRBJ2-1	.	TRBD1	TRBV5-6	CASSFGTEYNEQFF	TGTGCCAGCAGCTTCGGGACAGAGTACAATGAGCAGTTCTTC
TRBJ2-1	.	TRBD2	TRBV7-3	CASSLTRLAGSLSNEQFF	TGTGCCAGCAGCCTCACCCGACTAGCGGGGAGCCTGAGCAATGAGCAGTTCTTC
TRBJ1-1	.	.	TRBV11-3	CASSLGPTVMNTEAFF	TGTGCCAGCAGCTTAGGACCGACAGTTATGAACACTGAAGCTTTCTTT
TRBJ1-4	.	.	TRBV4-3	CASSQGQARGEKLFF	TGCGCCAGCAGCCAAGGACAGGCGCGGGGGGAAAAACTGTTTTTT
TRBJ2-2	.	.	TRBV19	CASSIVRDVGELFF	TGTGCCAGTAGTATAGTTCGGGATGTCGGGGAGCTGTTTTTT
TRBJ2-7	.	TRBD2	TRBV25-1	CASSSPASSGSYEQYF	TGTGCCAGCAGTTCCCCGGCCTCTAGCGGGAGCTACGAGCAGTACTTC
TRBJ1-2	.	.	TRBV25-1	CASSAYSYGYTF	TGTGCCAGCAGTGCCTATTCGTATGGCTACACCTTC
TRBJ2-3	.	.	TRBV4-3	CASSQDVRNTQYF	TGCGCCAGCAGCCAAGATGTGCGAAATACGCAGTATTTT
TRBJ2-7	.	TRBD2	TRBV5-6	CASTLHSGTSGAYEQYF	TGTGCCAGCACCCTACATTCGGGGACTAGCGGCGCCTACGAGCAGTACTTC
TRBJ2-3	.	TRBD2	TRBV7-9	CASSLILGGSSDTQYF	TGTGCCAGCAGCTTAATCCTCGGCGGGAGCTCAGATACGCAGTATTTT
TRBJ1-1	.	.	TRBV7-9	CASSLGQGATEAFF	TGTGCCAGCAGCTTAGGTCAGGGTGCCACTGAAGCTTTCTTT
TRBJ2-7	few	TRBD1	TRBV30	CACPRTGSSYEQYF	TGTGCCTGCCCCCGGACAGGAAGCTCCTACGAGCAGTACTTC
TRBJ2-5	.	TRBD2	TRBV18	CASSRLAGGPGQETQYF	TGTGCCAGCTCACGACTAGCGGGAGGGCCCGGACAAGAGACCCAGTACTTC
TRBJ2-5	.	TRBD2	TRBV28	CASSFRTSAIQTQYF	TGTGCCAGCAGTTTCCGGACTAGCGCAATACAGACCCAGTACTTC
TRBJ2-7	.	.	TRBV19	CASSIARGSYEQYF	TGTGCCAGTAGTATCGCCCGCGGATCCTACGAGCAGTACTTC
TRBJ2-7	.	.	TRBV30	CAWARGGPYEQYF	TGTGCCTGGGCGAGAGGGGGACCCTACGAGCAGTACTTC
TRBJ2-7	few	TRBD1	TRBV3-1/TRBV3-2	CASSLTGVEQYF	TGTGCCAGCAGCCTGACAGGGGTCGAGCAGTACTTC
TRBJ2-7	.	TRBD2	TRBV5-4	CASSLGLAGAEQYF	TGTGCCAGCAGCTTGGGGCTAGCGGGAGCCGAGCAGTACTTC
TRBJ2-5	.	.	TRBV7-9	CASSPTTGQETQYF	TGTGCCAGCAGCCCAACGACAGGACAAGAGACCCAGTACTTC
TRBJ2-7	.	.	TRBV5-1	CASSQGGEQYF	TGCGCCAGCAGCCAGGGTGGGGAGCAGTACTTC
TRBJ2-2	once	.	TRBV28	CATHGGGANTGELFF	TGTGCCACCCACGGTGGGGGGGCAAACACCGGGGAGCTGTTTTTT
TRBJ2-2	.	.	TRBV4-3	CASSQGLADFNTGELFF	TGCGCCAGCAGCCAAGGTTTGGCGGACTTTAACACCGGGGAGCTGTTTTTT
TRBJ2-3	.	.	TRBV21-1	CASSPKGGGQSTDTQYF	TGTGCCAGCAGCCCTAAAGGGGGCGGACAGAGCACAGATACGCAGTATTTT
TRBJ2-1	.	.	TRBV14	CASSQREFYNEQFF	TGTGCCAGCAGCCAGAGGGAGTTCTACAATGAGCAGTTCTTC
TRBJ2-3	many	TRBD2	TRBV4-2	CASSPTSGRVSDTQYF	TGTGCCAGCAGCCCTACTAGCGGGAGGGTATCAGATACGCAGTATTTT
TRBJ2-3	.	.	TRBV6-5	CASSSVTTDTQYF	TGTGCCAGCAGTTCGGTCACCACAGATACGCAGTATTTT
TRBJ1-1	.	.	TRBV27	CASSLSSSYGTEAFF	TGTGCCAGCAGCCTCTCCTCCTCCTACGGCACTGAAGCTTTCTTT
TRBJ2-5	.	TRBD1	TRBV5-4	CASSLEGQVGETQYF	TGTGCCAGCAGCTTGGAAGGACAGGTTGGAGAGACCCAGTACTTC
TRBJ2-1	.	TRBD2	TRBV2	CASRKTSGNEQFF	TGTGCCAGCAGAAAGACTAGCGGGAATGAGCAGTTCTTC
TRBJ2-5	.	.	TRBV27	CASSLAGRETQYF	TGTGCCAGCAGTTTAGCAGGGAGGGAGACCCAGTACTTC
TRBJ2-1	few	TRBD1	TRBV5-1	CASSVGQGIMHEQFF	TGCGCCAGCAGCGTCGGACAGGGGATCATGCATGAGCAGTTCTTC
TRBJ2-7	.	TRBD2	TRBV28	CASSLWGRGTSGRAYEQYF	TGTGCCAGCAGTTTATGGGGCAGGGGTACTAGCGGGAGGGCCTACGAGCAGTACTTC
TRBJ1-1	.	TRBD1	TRBV19	CASSVPGTGAEAFF	TGTGCCAGTAGTGTTCCCGGGACAGGGGCCGAAGCTTTCTTT
TRBJ1-5	once	.	TRBV7-8	CASSFSRQEPQHF	TGTGCCAGCAGCTTCTCACGGCAGGAGCCCCAGCATTTT
TRBJ2-3	.	TRBD1	TRBV28	CASSQGAPGPTDTQYF	TGTGCCAGCAGTCAGGGGGCTCCCGGGCCCACAGATACGCAGTATTTT
TRBJ2-5	.	TRBD1	TRBV11-1	CASGKGATQETQYF	TGTGCCAGCGGGAAGGGGGCAACCCAAGAGACCCAGTACTTC
TRBJ2-1	.	.	TRBV28	CAIPGYSYNEQFF	TGTGCCATCCCGGGATACTCCTACAATGAGCAGTTCTTC
TRBJ1-1	.	TRBD1	TRBV10-3	CAISYGQGNTEAFF	TGTGCCATCAGTTATGGACAGGGAAACACTGAAGCTTTCTTT
TRBJ1-6	.	TRBD1	TRBV2	CASSSDRTSPLHF	TGTGCCAGCAGTTCGGACAGGACTTCACCCCTCCACTTT
TRBJ1-2	.	TRBD1	TRBV3-1/TRBV3-2	CASSLDRAHRSNYGYTF	TGTGCCAGCAGCCTTGACAGGGCCCACCGATCGAACTATGGCTACACCTTC
TRBJ2-1	.	.	TRBV9	CASSATGTRYNEQFF	TGTGCCAGCAGCGCCACCGGGACAAGATACAATGAGCAGTTCTTC
TRBJ1-2	.	TRBD1	TRBV5-5	CASSSWDRFLNYGYTF	TGTGCCAGCAGCTCCTGGGACAGGTTCCTTAACTATGGCTACACCTTC
TRBJ2-3	.	.	TRBV6-5	CASIHGVQGTDTQYF	TGTGCCAGCATCCATGGGGTACAGGGCACAGATACGCAGTATTTT
TRBJ1-1	few	.	TRBV28	CASSLFTITQDYEAFF	TGTGCCAGCAGTTTATTCACAATTACACAGGATTATGAAGCTTTCTTT
TRBJ2-7	.	TRBD1	TRBV7-2	CASSHTGTGAYEQYF	TGTGCCAGCAGCCATACCGGGACAGGGGCCTACGAGCAGTACTTC
TRBJ2-1	few	TRBD2	TRBV9	CASSETSVQGNEQFF	TGTGCCAGCAGCGAGACTAGCGTTCAGGGGAATGAGCAGTTCTTC
TRBJ2-1	.	.	TRBV7-2	CASMLGWRAGHNEQFF	TGTGCCAGCATGCTAGGGTGGCGGGCCGGCCACAATGAGCAGTTCTTC
TRBJ1-5	.	.	TRBV30	CAWDIGLGQPQHF	TGTGCCTGGGATATCGGGTTAGGTCAGCCCCAGCATTTT
TRBJ2-2	.	TRBD2	TRBV9	CASSVGASGNTGELFF	TGTGCCAGCAGCGTAGGGGCTAGCGGAAACACCGGGGAGCTGTTTTTT
TRBJ1-6	.	TRBD1	TRBV30	CAWRGRRGQTGPRSTSYNSPLHF	TGTGCCTGGAGAGGCAGACGGGGACAGACAGGACCCCGGTCGACCTCCTATAATTCACCCCTCCACTTT
TRBJ2-1	once	TRBD1	TRBV19	CASSISPAGTGGNEQFF	TGTGCCAGTAGTATTTCCCCCGCCGGGACAGGGGGCAATGAGCAGTTCTTC
TRBJ1-6	.	.	TRBV28	CASSLVDGGYSPLHF	TGTGCCAGCAGTTTAGTTGACGGGGGGTATTCACCCCTCCACTTT
TRBJ1-4	.	.	TRBV7-2	CASSLRPEGEKLFF	TGTGCCAGCAGCTTACGACCGGAGGGGGAAAAACTGTTTTTT